The present T cell receptor (beta chain) was sequenced within a study of blood T cell repertoires in COVID-19. Study-wide context: The samples span acute and convalescent COVID-19 from the United States, Italy and Spain.

The authors' processing: Estimated nucleated cell counts came from reference gene primer amplification. Clones were sequenced by immunoSEQ multiplex PCR, and TCRdb holds only the in-frame ones, with some missing. That table is the source of V, J and clone size, and D and trimming were worked out from the DNA. The repertoire includes about 160,000 clones, about 85% of them detected once, and more than 6.5% sits in the top ten. The clonotype comes from an older woman with COVID-19, enrolled during active disease. Sequencing was done on a sample of peripheral blood.

The CDR3 is CASAGQMEGSPLHF. The CDR3 nucleotides are TGTGCCAGCGCCGGACAAATGGAAGGTTCACCCCTCCACTTT. The chain has TRBV18 and TRBJ1-6, with D maybe TRBD1 (5 bases). V dropped 8 bases and J dropped 9 bases, with 17 bases sitting between them. The CDR3 spans 14 residues. Germline lookup yields CDR1 KGHSH and CDR2 LQKENI.